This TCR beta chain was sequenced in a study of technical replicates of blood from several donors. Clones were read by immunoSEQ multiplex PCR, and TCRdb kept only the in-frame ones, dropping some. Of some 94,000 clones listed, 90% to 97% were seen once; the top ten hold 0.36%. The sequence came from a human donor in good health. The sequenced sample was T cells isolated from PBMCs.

CDR3 coding DNA: TGTGCCAGCAGTCTCGACAGGGGCAATCAGCCCCAGCATTTT. This gives the protein CASSLDRGNQPQHF. This chain connects TRBV27 to TRBJ1-5; TRBD1 matches 7 bases. From germline, CDR1 is MNHEY and CDR2 SMNVEV (reference sequence). There are 14 residues in the CDR3. Trimming cost V 5 bases and J 2 bases; bases outside gene matches: 3.